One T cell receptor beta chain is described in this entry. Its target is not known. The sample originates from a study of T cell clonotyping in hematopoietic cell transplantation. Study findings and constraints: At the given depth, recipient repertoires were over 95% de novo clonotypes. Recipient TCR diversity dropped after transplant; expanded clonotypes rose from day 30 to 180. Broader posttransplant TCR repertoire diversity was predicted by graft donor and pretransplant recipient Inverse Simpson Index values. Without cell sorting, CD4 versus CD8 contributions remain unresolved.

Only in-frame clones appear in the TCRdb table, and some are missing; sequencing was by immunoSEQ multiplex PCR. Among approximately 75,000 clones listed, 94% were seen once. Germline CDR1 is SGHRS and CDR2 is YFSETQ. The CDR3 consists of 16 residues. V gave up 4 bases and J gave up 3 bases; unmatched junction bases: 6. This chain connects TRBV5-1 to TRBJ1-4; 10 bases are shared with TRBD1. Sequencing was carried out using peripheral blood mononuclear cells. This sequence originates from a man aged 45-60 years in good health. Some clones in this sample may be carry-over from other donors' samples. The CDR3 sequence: CASSRTGGTSNEKLFF. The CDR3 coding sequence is TGCGCCAGCAGCCGGACAGGGGGAACCTCTAATGAAAAACTGTTTTTT.